Below are 18 T cell receptor beta chains sequenced from a single sample in a study of Graves' ophthalmopathy and Graves' hyperthyroidism. The authors amplified TCR beta CDR3 regions, and they did so from RNA transcripts for repertoire sequencing. A first-round RT-PCR used HTBI primers, followed by a second-round multiplex PCR. TCRdb ran MiXCR on the multiplex PCR reads and lists one entry per CDR3 protein. The sample lists about 400,000 distinct CDR3 sequences; around 18% were seen once. Sequenced sample: peripheral blood. The receptors derive from a woman under 30 with Graves' ophthalmopathy.

At least ten counts were recorded for this clonotype. This chain connects TRBV6-2 or TRBV6-3 to TRBJ1-5; D is uncertain. The CDR3 spans 14 residues. The germline V gene has CDR1 MNHEY and CDR2 SVGEGT. V lost 4 bases, J lost 0 bases, and 7 bases lay in between. The DNA of the CDR3 is TGTGCCAGCAGTTGGGGATATAGCAATCAGCCCCAGCATTTT. Protein product: CASSWGYSNQPQHF.

In this sample, this clonotype turned up many times. The rearrangement uses TRBV15 and TRBJ2-7, with D unresolved. CDR3 length: 15 amino acids. The ends were cut back, 9 bases at V and 2 bases at J, with 20 bases in the middle. Germline CDR1 LNHNV, CDR2 YYDKDF (reference sequence). The DNA of the CDR3 is TGTGCCACAGTAGGGCGAGAACGGGTCACCTACGAGCAGTACTTC. Translating it yields CATVGRERVTYEQYF.

This clonotype occurred many times. The chain combines TRBV7-2 with TRBJ1-2; 7 bases match TRBD1. CDR3 length: 14 residues. Trimming cost V 5 bases and J 4 bases; bases outside gene matches: 7. Germline values: CDR1 SGHTA, CDR2 FQGNSA. The CDR3 DNA sequence: TGTGCCAGCAGCCCTCCCGGACAGGTCTATGGCTACACCTTC. Translating it yields CASSPPGQVYGYTF. Full variable domain (outside the CDR3, taken from reference TRBV7-2 and TRBJ1-2): GAGVSQSPSNKVTEKGKDVELRCDPISGHTALYWYRQSLGQGLEFLIYFQGNSAPDKSGLPSDRFSAERTGGSVSTLTIQRTQQEDSAVYLCASSPPGQVYGYTFGSGTRLTVV.

CDR3 nucleotide sequence: TGTGCCAGTAGTATAGCCAGGGGAGGCAACGAGCAGTACTTC. Protein product: CASSIARGGNEQYF. The chain recombines TRBV19 with TRBJ2-7; D possibly matches TRBD1 or TRBD2 (6 bases each). CDR1 LNHDA and CDR2 SQIVND come from the germline V gene (reference sequence). V lost 1 base and J 5 bases, leaving 12 bases between the germline ends. This CDR3 spans 14 amino acids. Full variable domain (outside the CDR3, taken from reference TRBV19 and TRBJ2-7): DGGITQSPKYLFRKEGQNVTLSCEQNLNHDAMYWYRQDPGQGLRLIYYSQIVNDFQKGDIAEGYSVSREKKESFPLTVTSAQKNPTAFYLCASSIARGGNEQYFGPGTRLTVT.

This clonotype was detected many times. V and J are TRBV4-3 and TRBJ2-7, with TRBD1 as a possible D gene (5 bases). The V gene lost 1 base and the J gene lost 3 bases, with 13 bases spanning the gap. There are 15 residues in the CDR3. Germline V gives CDR1 LGHNA, CDR2 YSLEER. DNA of the CDR3: TGCGCCAGCAGCCAAGTGGCAGGGTCGGACTACGAGCAGTACTTC. It is translated as CASSQVAGSDYEQYF.

This clonotype was seen many times. The chain couples TRBV28 to TRBJ2-5; 9 nucleotides agree with TRBD1. Germline values: CDR1 MDHEN, CDR2 SYDVKM. Germline trimming cut 0 bases from V and 6 bases from J; bases unmatched to any gene: 8. The CDR3 runs to 16 residues. The CDR3 DNA reads TGTGCCAGCAGTTTATGGACAGGGGGGAAATTTAAGACCCAGTACTTC. Protein sequence: CASSLWTGGKFKTQYF.

This clonotype was observed at least ten times. A much larger clone lies one base from this, so it may be a read error. V is TRBV28 and J is TRBJ2-7; TRBD1 matches at 9 bases. V shed 5 bases and J 5 bases; nucleotides not matched to a gene: 10. The CDR3 is 15 amino acids. The germline CDR1 and CDR2 sequences are MDHEN and SYDVKM. This CDR3 reads CASSDTGTGKDEQYF. The CDR3 DNA sequence: TGTGCCAGCAGTGACACCGGGACAGGGAAGGACGAGCAGTACTTC.

DNA for the CDR3: TGTGCCAGCAGTGCCACTGAGATAGGCACCGGGGAGCTGTTTTTT. It codes for CASSATEIGTGELFF. This chain connects TRBV6-1 to TRBJ2-2; D remains unclear. The CDR3 extends over 15 amino acids. The V gene's germline CDR1 is MNHNS and CDR2 SASEGT. V lost 4 bases and J 4 bases, leaving 13 bases between the germline ends.

This clonotype has ten or more counts. This may be a read error: a much more frequent sequence differs by one nucleotide. The rearrangement links TRBV4-2 to TRBJ2-2; 9 bases match TRBD2. Germline assignment: CDR1 LGHNA and CDR2 YNFKEQ. J was trimmed by 4 bases and V by 4 bases; bases with no gene match: 19. CDR3 length: 20 amino acids. CDR3 DNA sequence: TGTGCCAGCAGCCCACCTTCTGGACTAGCGAGAGAGGTCCCCACCGGGGAGCTGTTTTTT. It yields the protein CASSPPSGLAREVPTGELFF.

This clonotype was picked up many times. The chain links TRBV14 to TRBJ2-5; TRBD1 is a possible D gene (6 bases). V was clipped by 4 bases and J by 2 bases, with 14 bases between them. The V gene's germline CDR1 is SGHDN and CDR2 FVKESK. The CDR3 is 15 amino acids. CDR3 loop: CASSPNRAKQETQYF. CDR3 coding DNA: TGTGCCAGCAGCCCCAACAGGGCCAAACAAGAGACCCAGTACTTC.

This clonotype was picked up many times. A much larger clone differs from this one at a single base, so this may be a read error. Given the absence of the conserved phenylalanine or tryptophan at the CDR3 end, a read error is likely. The chain employs TRBV12-3 or TRBV12-4 and TRBJ2-5; unclear D gene. CDR3 size: 14 residues. Deletions cut 3 bases from V and 7 bases from J, with 15 bases between. The CDR3 nucleotides are TGTGCCAGCAGTTTCCGGAGATCCCCCCCGACCCAGTACTAC. As protein: CASSFRRSPPTQYY.

V usage is TRBV2 and J usage is TRBJ1-6, with no clear D. With 6 bases removed from V and 6 bases from J, the gap between germline ends came to 15 bases. CDR3 length: 15 amino acids. The germline CDR1 and CDR2 sequences are SNHLY and FYNNEI. The CDR3 is CASRSSGLFNSPLHF. For the CDR3, the DNA is TGTGCCAGCAGGTCTTCCGGCCTCTTTAATTCACCCCTCCACTTT. Using reference TRBV2 and TRBJ1-6 for the parts outside the CDR3, the full variable domain is EPEVTQTPSHQVTQMGQEVILRCVPISNHLYFYWYRQILGQKVEFLVSFYNNEISEKSEIFDDQFSVERPDGSNFTLKIRSTKLEDSAMYFCASRSSGLFNSPLHFGNGTRLTVT.

This clonotype showed up just once. This sequence joins TRBV12-3 or TRBV12-4 and TRBJ1-1, with D maybe TRBD1 (6 bases). The CDR3 runs to 15 residues. Trimming left V 1 base short and J 5 bases short, with 14 bases between. The CDR3 DNA reads as TGTGCCAGCAGTTTAGGGGCGGGGGGCAGGACTGAAGCTTTCTTT. Translated, it gives CASSLGAGGRTEAFF.

This clonotype was observed many times. CDR3 DNA: TGTGCCAGCAGTTGGGATGAGGGGAACTACGAGCAGTACTTC. It yields the protein CASSWDEGNYEQYF. The rearrangement joins TRBV27 to TRBJ2-7, with D possibly being TRBD1 or TRBD2 (5 bases each). The CDR3 totals 14 residues. Germline CDR1 and CDR2: MNHEY and SMNVEV (reference sequence). V lost 4 bases, J lost 3 bases, and 13 bases lay in between.

This clonotype appeared many times. The V gene is TRBV28, the J gene TRBJ1-2; D is perhaps TRBD1 (5 bases). The CDR3 loop spans 15 amino acids. Per the germline V gene, CDR1 is MDHEN and CDR2 is SYDVKM. V dropped 3 bases and J dropped 4 bases, with 15 bases sitting between them. CDR3 nucleotides: TGTGCCAGCAGTTTCCAGTCTCAGGGAGGCTATGGCTACACCTTC. It yields the protein CASSFQSQGGYGYTF.

This clonotype was seen many times. This sequence joins TRBV12-3 or TRBV12-4 and TRBJ2-7, with a tentative D call TRBD1 (6 bases). This CDR3 contains 12 residues. Trimming took 7 bases from V and 5 from J, leaving 12 bases between them. The DNA of the CDR3 is TGTGCCAGCACCAACAGGGTTAACGAGCAGTACTTC. The encoded protein is CASTNRVNEQYF.

The V and J genes are TRBV28 and TRBJ2-5; perhaps TRBD2 as D (6 bases). V was cut by 2 bases and J by 7 bases, with 17 bases left in between. CDR3 size: 15 residues. Germline V gene data show CDR1 as MDHEN and CDR2 as SYDVKM. DNA for the CDR3: TGTGCCAGCAGTTTACGACTCTCCCTCGGGAGGACCCAGTACTTC. It yields the protein CASSLRLSLGRTQYF.

This clonotype has a count of ten or more. The J gene is TRBJ2-7, the V gene TRBV7-9, with 8 positions matching TRBD1. The J segment lost 7 bases and the V segment lost 1 base, leaving 6 bases of the junction unmatched. The CDR3 has 14 amino acids. The germline gives CDR1 SEHNR, CDR2 FQNEAQ (reference sequence). The CDR3: CASSLVTGVREQYF. Here the CDR3 DNA reads TGTGCCAGCAGCTTAGTGACAGGGGTACGAGAGCAGTACTTC.